The 26 T cell receptor beta chains below all came from one sample that was sequenced in a study of response to subunit inactivated influenza vaccine. Each CDR3 protein gets one entry after TCRdb re-called the RT-PCR reads with MiXCR. The sample has 500,000 to 600,000 distinct CDR3 sequences, approximately 14% seen once. Sample: PBMCs from blood, taken 11 to 12 days after vaccination. Receptors were obtained from a man in his forties or fifties who received an inactivated influenza vaccine.

This clonotype was observed many times. The chain links TRBV28 to TRBJ2-3; 10 bases line up with TRBD2. Germline V gives CDR1 MDHEN, CDR2 SYDVKM. The CDR3 length is 14 residues. J was trimmed by 5 bases and V by 5 bases; bases with no gene match: 4. CDR3 DNA sequence: TGTGCCAGCAGTACTAGCGGGATGGGAGATACGCAGTATTTT. Protein product: CASSTSGMGDTQYF.

The rearrangement links TRBV15 to TRBJ2-1; D perhaps matches TRBD2 (7 bases). CDR3 size: 16 residues. The V and J ends lost 7 bases and 0 bases respectively, with 16 bases between them. Germline V gene sequence: CDR1 LNHNV, CDR2 YYDKDF (reference sequence). The DNA for the CDR3 is TGTGCCACCACCAGCCGGGGGGCGAGCTCCTACAATGAGCAGTTCTTC. Translating gives CATTSRGASSYNEQFF.

The chain carries TRBV5-1 and TRBJ2-7; TRBD1 or TRBD2 may be the D gene (5 bases each). The CDR3 has 17 residues. V dropped 4 bases and J dropped 0 bases, with 20 bases sitting between them. The germline V gene encodes CDR1 SGHRS and CDR2 YFSETQ. The CDR3 is CASSLGTGTVSSYEQYF. The CDR3 DNA reads as TGCGCCAGCAGCCTAGGTACCGGGACGGTTAGCTCCTACGAGCAGTACTTC.

The chain uses TRBV30 and TRBJ2-6, with TRBD2 matching over 8 bases. Trimming cost V 2 bases and J 0 bases; bases outside gene matches: 6. The germline V gene has CDR1 GTSNPN and CDR2 SVGIG (reference sequence). This CDR3 is 17 amino acids long. CDR3 sequence: CAWSHREGPSGANVLTF. The DNA for the CDR3 is TGTGCCTGGAGTCACCGGGAGGGACCCTCTGGGGCCAACGTCCTGACTTTC.

J is TRBJ1-5 and V is TRBV7-9, with 9 bases matching TRBD1. V dropped 5 bases and J dropped 4; count of bases not matched to a gene: 12. Germline CDR1 is SEHNR and CDR2 is FQNEAQ (reference sequence). This CDR3 spans 17 amino acids. The CDR3 loop is CASSNIPFGTGNQPQHF. CDR3 DNA: TGTGCCAGCAGCAATATCCCATTCGGGACAGGGAATCAGCCCCAGCATTTT.

The V and J genes are TRBV7-9 and TRBJ2-7, with unresolved D. V gave up 0 bases and J gave up 7 bases, with 10 bases separating them. Germline CDR1 SEHNR, CDR2 FQNEAQ (reference sequence). The CDR3 covers 13 residues. The CDR3 loop reads CASSLAGRWEQYF. The CDR3 DNA reads as TGTGCCAGCAGCTTAGCGGGTAGATGGGAGCAGTACTTC. Full variable domain (rest looked up from reference TRBV7-9 and TRBJ2-7): DTGVSQNPRHKITKRGQNVTFRCDPISEHNRLYWYRQTLGQGPEFLTYFQNEAQLEKSRLLSDRFSAERPKGSFSTLEIQRTEQGDSAMYLCASSLAGRWEQYFGPGTRLTVT.

The chain recombines TRBV4-1 with TRBJ2-1; TRBD2 agrees at 7 bases. With V trimmed by 3 bases and J by 0 bases, 8 bases remained unmatched. Germline CDR1 and CDR2: MGHRA and YSYEKL. CDR3 length: 17 amino acids. The CDR3 nucleotides read TGCGCCAGCAGCCATGTGATCGGGGGGAGCTCCTACAATGAGCAGTTCTTC. This encodes CASSHVIGGSSYNEQFF.

V gene TRBV10-3 combines with J gene TRBJ2-5; 7 bases map to TRBD1. The germline V gene encodes CDR1 ENHRY and CDR2 SYGVKD. The CDR3 length is 13 residues. Trimming took 5 bases from V and 5 from J; bases not matched to a gene: 5. The CDR3 nucleotides are TGTGCCATCAGTCGCGACAGGGATGAGACCCAGTACTTC. Protein: CAISRDRDETQYF.

At least ten counts were recorded for this clonotype. This chain joins TRBV7-2 and TRBJ2-7; 8 positions match TRBD1. V dropped 2 bases and J dropped 3; count of bases not matched to a gene: 3. Per the germline V gene, CDR1 is SGHTA and CDR2 is FQGNSA. The CDR3 covers 14 residues. CDR3 loop: CASSLPGQGYEQYF. CDR3 sequence (DNA): TGTGCCAGCAGCTTACCCGGACAGGGCTACGAGCAGTACTTC.

Only a few counts were recorded for this clonotype. The chain links TRBV29-1 to TRBJ2-5, with 12 bases lining up with TRBD1. The CDR3 runs to 16 residues. Trimming cost V 0 bases and J 4 bases; bases outside gene matches: 6. CDR1 is SQVTM, CDR2 ANQGSEA, per germline. The CDR3 DNA follows: TGCAGCGTTGAAGAGAGGGGACAGGGGGCTATAGAGACCCAGTACTTC. Translating gives CSVEERGQGAIETQYF.

The chain employs TRBV20-1 and TRBJ2-7, with D uncertain. The CDR3 has 14 residues. Germline V gives CDR1 DFQATT, CDR2 SNEGSKA (reference sequence). Trimming took off 0 bases at V and 2 bases at J, with 11 bases between the two ends. CDR3 loop: CSARDHRGAYEQYF. CDR3 nucleotides: TGCAGTGCTAGAGATCATCGTGGGGCCTACGAGCAGTACTTC.

The chain combines TRBV20-1 with TRBJ2-1, with 10 bases fitting TRBD2. The CDR3 spans 17 residues. Germline V CDR1 and CDR2: DFQATT, SNEGSKA (reference sequence). Germline trimming cut 3 bases from V and 2 bases from J; bases unmatched to any gene: 10. The CDR3 DNA is TGCAGTGCTAGTGGGTCTAGCGGGAGTTACCCCTACAATGAGCAGTTCTTC. This codes for CSASGSSGSYPYNEQFF.

This clonotype was detected a few times. The J gene is TRBJ2-7, the V gene TRBV10-3; the D gene is possibly TRBD1 (5 bases). The CDR3 spans 13 residues. The V end was cut by 7 bases, the J end by 5 bases, with 15 bases between. Germline CDR1 is ENHRY and CDR2 is SYGVKD. DNA of the CDR3: TGTGCCATCACGGACACGGTAGTCGACGAGCAGTACTTC. This encodes CAITDTVVDEQYF.

CDR3 nucleotide sequence: TGTGCCAGCAGCTTATTACACAGCTCCTATGGCTACACCTTC. Amino acids: CASSLLHSSYGYTF. The chain combines TRBV7-9 with TRBJ1-2; D unclear. The ends were cut back, 2 bases at V and 4 bases at J, with 11 bases in the middle. Germline V gene sequence: CDR1 SEHNR, CDR2 FQNEAQ (reference sequence). The length of the CDR3 is 14 residues.

A few counts support this clonotype. CDR3 protein: CASSYFGTAQETQYF. CDR3 DNA: TGTGCCAGCAGTTACTTCGGGACAGCTCAAGAGACCCAGTACTTC. V gene TRBV6-2 or TRBV6-3 combines with J gene TRBJ2-5; 7 nucleotides match TRBD1. Germline values: CDR1 MNHEY, CDR2 SVGEGT. There are 15 residues in the CDR3. J lost 2 bases, V lost 1 base, and 4 bases had no gene match.

Here the CDR3 reads CASSLPGQGAGGYTF. The CDR3 DNA reads TGTGCCAGCAGTCTACCGGGACAGGGGGCCGGCGGCTACACCTTC. V is TRBV6-5 and J is TRBJ1-2, with 12 nucleotides matching TRBD1. The CDR3 length is 15 residues. Germline V gene lookup returns CDR1 MNHEY and CDR2 SVGAGI. V shed 5 bases and J 8 bases; nucleotides not matched to a gene: 9.

The table lists this clonotype with many counts. The CDR3 DNA reads TGTGCCAGCAGCTTAAACAATGAGCAGTTCTTC. As protein: CASSLNNEQFF. V and J are TRBV7-9 and TRBJ2-1; D is ambiguous. This CDR3 has 11 residues. The germline V gene encodes CDR1 SEHNR and CDR2 FQNEAQ (reference sequence). The V end lost 2 bases, the J end lost 5 bases, and 1 base lay between the germline ends.

V usage is TRBV20-1 and J usage is TRBJ2-1; tentative D call: TRBD2 (6 bases). This CDR3 spans 15 amino acids. V was pared by 2 bases and J by 0 bases, with 11 bases between. Germline V CDR1 and CDR2: DFQATT, SNEGSKA (reference sequence). CDR3 amino acids: CSARWRGSSYNEQFF. Written as DNA, the CDR3 is TGCAGTGCTAGATGGCGGGGTAGCTCCTACAATGAGCAGTTCTTC.

J is TRBJ2-7 and V is TRBV6-1, with 8 bases identical to TRBD1. Germline CDR1 MNHNS, CDR2 SASEGT. The CDR3 is 14 residues long. Germline trimming cut 4 bases from V and 3 bases from J; bases unmatched to any gene: 5. CDR3 bases: TGTGCCAGCAGTGGAGGGACAGGCCTCTACGAGCAGTACTTC. It is translated as CASSGGTGLYEQYF.

Only a few counts were recorded for this clonotype. J is TRBJ2-3 and V is TRBV20-1, with 7 nucleotides matching TRBD2. The CDR3 is made up of 13 amino acids. Germline CDR1 reads DFQATT; CDR2 reads SNEGSKA (reference sequence). V dropped 4 bases and J dropped 6; count of bases not matched to a gene: 7. DNA of the CDR3: TGCAGTGCTAAAGGGACTACTCGGGATACGCAGTATTTT. It is translated as CSAKGTTRDTQYF.

This clonotype was picked up a small number of times. V usage is TRBV4-1 and J usage is TRBJ1-5, with D unclear. The CDR3 has 16 amino acids. CDR1 is MGHRA and CDR2 is YSYEKL in the germline V gene. The germline V and J ends were trimmed by 3 bases and 2 bases, with 14 bases remaining between them. Written as DNA, the CDR3 is TGCGCCAGCAGCCAGGCACAAAACTTCGGCAATCAGCCCCAGCATTTT. This sequence encodes CASSQAQNFGNQPQHF.

This clonotype was found many times. The V and J genes are TRBV29-1 and TRBJ2-7; 7 nucleotides line up with TRBD1. CDR3 length: 13 amino acids. Germline V gene data show CDR1 as SQVTM and CDR2 as ANQGSEA. The trim removed 1 base at V and 3 bases at J, leaving 3 bases unmatched. Here the CDR3 reads CSVEVRQGYEQYF. In DNA form, the CDR3 reads TGCAGCGTTGAAGTCCGACAGGGCTACGAGCAGTACTTC.

This clonotype has more than one count but fewer than ten. This chain connects TRBV4-3 to TRBJ2-5; D is ambiguous. Per the germline V gene, CDR1 is LGHNA and CDR2 is YSLEER. Trimming stripped 0 bases from V and 5 bases from J, with 13 bases between. The CDR3 has 15 amino acids. The CDR3 loop is CASSQDRASWETQYF. CDR3 bases: TGCGCCAGCAGCCAAGATAGGGCTAGTTGGGAGACCCAGTACTTC.

The rearrangement links TRBV20-1 to TRBJ2-7; D may be TRBD2 (5 bases). With 4 bases removed from V and 4 bases from J, the gap between germline ends came to 14 bases. In germline, CDR1 is DFQATT, CDR2 SNEGSKA (reference sequence). The CDR3 has 13 amino acids. Written as DNA, the CDR3 is TGCAGTGCTATTCACGGGCCGGGGTACGAGCAGTACTTC. It is translated as CSAIHGPGYEQYF.

V usage is TRBV20-1 and J usage is TRBJ2-1, with D unclear. The germline V and J ends were trimmed by 0 bases and 0 bases, with 9 bases remaining between them. From germline, CDR1 is DFQATT and CDR2 SNEGSKA (reference sequence). The CDR3 spans 15 residues. As DNA, the CDR3 is TGCAGTGCTAGAGATACCCAGAGCTCCTACAATGAGCAGTTCTTC. Encoded protein: CSARDTQSSYNEQFF.

The rearrangement joins TRBV5-1 to TRBJ2-4; 8 nucleotides align to TRBD1. Germline V CDR1 and CDR2: SGHRS, YFSETQ. The CDR3 is 15 residues long. Losses at the gene ends were 1 base for V and 5 bases for J; bases not matched to a gene: 5. The CDR3 DNA sequence: TGCGCCAGCAGCTTGAGGACAGGGCCCCAAAACATTCAGTACTTC. Translation gives CASSLRTGPQNIQYF.